This entry features one TCR beta chain sequence. Its antigen is not yet known. The sample holds no much larger clone one base away, and base qualities are not on file. CDR3 length: 12 amino acids, cysteine to phenylalanine. Only the CDR3 DNA stays, 36 bases, in frame from base 1. Deletion took 5 bases off V and 8 bases off J, with a span of 12 bases between the germline ends. CDR1 and CDR2 (MDHEN, SYDVKM) derive from the germline V gene. The method behind the library was the immunoSEQ multiplex PCR assay. The authors' pipeline ran thus. To diagnose cytomegalovirus status from the catalog of TCR beta chain sequences, a statistical classification framework was built. The immuneACCESS repertoire file appears here via TCRdb, limited to in-frame rearrangements. These files lack a portion of the clones; in checked studies, under half of the deficit traces to unresolved V genes, and the cause of the others is not known. V, J and clone size were drawn from that table, and D and trimming were deduced from the DNA. The sample table records about 44,000 clones; 93% of these occur just once. Of the sample, around 2.1% falls within the top ten clones.

The donors belonged to the validation cohort of about 130 subjects, which was separate from the roughly 670-subject first cohort. These data come from a study of cytomegalovirus exposure and HLA in healthy donors (dated by TCRdb to 2016 to 2017). Background on the whole study: According to a later analysis, the 120 or so validation repertoires were produced on the same platform as the 666 repertoires of the first cohort. In addition to the first cohort of 650 to 750 subjects, a separate validation cohort of around 110 different subjects was used. The study aimed to test whether cataloging public T cell receptors could reveal signatures of past pathogen exposure. High-throughput TCR immunosequencing, statistical association of individual TCRs with disease status, and machine learning were combined to predict cytomegalovirus infection status.

Study-wide findings and limitations: The study listed over 150 TCR beta chains as associated with cytomegalovirus. Of the cluster scores, 85% to 95% were above 0 in a later analysis, which found that TCRs clustered in the first cohort also tended to co-occur in the 95 to 150 validation repertoires. It was suggested by the authors that the approach could potentially be generalized to other disease states and immunological phenotypes. A later analysis had no HLA typing for the validation cohort, so co-occurrence there was scored across all 130 or so repertoires. In vitro tests confirmed that a few of the cytomegalovirus-associated TCR beta chains recognize cytomegalovirus antigens. Across donors, most TCR sequences were observed very rarely, whereas some public TCRs were present in many individuals. In both the original and validation cohorts, the classifier was reported to diagnose cytomegalovirus status with high specificity and sensitivity.

Sequenced input: PBMCs. The sequence was obtained from a young woman in good health and CMV-seronegative. The chain is encoded by TRBV28 joined to TRBJ2-5, with the D gene not clear enough to name. The encoded CDR3 is CASSATFSTQYF. The bases are TGTGCCAGCAGTGCCACATTTAGCACCCAGTACTTC.